Presented here are 9 T cell receptor beta chains from one specimen sequenced in a study of shared T cell receptors in the human thymus (TCRdb year 2021). Libraries came from the immunoSEQ multiplex PCR assay. TCRdb stores this immuneACCESS table with in-frame sequences only. Part of the clones is absent; in the studies checked, under half of the shortfall reflects unresolved V genes, and no reason is known for the rest. Present in this sample are 640,000 or so clones, about 89% of which were seen just once. Just under 0.0095% of the sample is taken by the ten largest. These same data were also listed under a study on human thymus T cells.

The sample was thymocytes. These receptors were taken from a boy younger than two with a congenital heart defect. Donor details come from another sample of the same person, matched by shared clones.

V usage is TRBV28 and J usage is TRBJ1-5, with D perhaps matching TRBD1 (6 bases). The germline gives CDR1 MDHEN, CDR2 SYDVKM. The V end was cut by 5 bases, the J end by 3 bases, with 26 bases between. The CDR3 totals 19 residues. This chain's CDR3 is CASSLVGPREGGPNQPQHF. DNA of the CDR3: TGTGCCAGCAGTCTAGTGGGGCCCAGAGAAGGGGGACCCAATCAGCCCCAGCATTTT.

This chain links TRBV18 with TRBJ2-1, with 9 bases lining up with TRBD2. The CDR3 runs to 17 residues. V was pared by 0 bases and J by 4 bases, with 7 bases of the junction left unmatched. Germline-derived CDR1 and CDR2 are KGHSH and LQKENI. CDR3 protein: CASSPPKTSGWYNEQFF. The DNA of the CDR3 is TGTGCCAGCTCACCACCAAAAACTAGCGGGTGGTACAATGAGCAGTTCTTC. Drawing the rest from reference TRBV18 and TRBJ2-1, the complete variable domain is NAGVMQNPRHLVRRRGQEARLRCSPMKGHSHVYWYRQLPEEGLKFMVYLQKENIIDESGMPKERFSAEFPKEGPSILRIQQVVRGDSAAYFCASSPPKTSGWYNEQFFGPGTRLTVL.

The V gene is TRBV28, the J gene TRBJ2-3; TRBD2 matches at 8 bases. V gave up 3 bases and J gave up 6 bases; unmatched junction bases: 14. Germline CDR1 and CDR2: MDHEN and SYDVKM. The CDR3 runs 17 residues. CDR3: CASSLGVGAGVGDTQYF. CDR3 nucleotide sequence: TGTGCCAGCAGTTTGGGGGTCGGAGCGGGAGTGGGGGATACGCAGTATTTT.

The chain has TRBV28 and TRBJ1-1, with TRBD1 as a possible D gene (6 bases). The CDR3 loop spans 15 amino acids. Germline V CDR1 and CDR2: MDHEN, SYDVKM. Trimming cost V 5 bases and J 0 bases, with 13 bases left between them. The DNA for the CDR3 is TGTGCCAGCAGTCATGGACAGTACATGAACACTGAAGCTTTCTTT. This encodes CASSHGQYMNTEAFF.

J is TRBJ1-1 and V is TRBV28; D unresolved. Germline CDR1 reads MDHEN; CDR2 reads SYDVKM. V dropped 6 bases and J dropped 4 bases, with 21 bases sitting between them. The CDR3 contains 16 residues. CDR3 in DNA: TGTGCCAGCAGCTGGGTCCGTAGGTCGTCAGGCACTGAAGCTTTCTTT. It codes for CASSWVRRSSGTEAFF. Full variable domain (outside the CDR3, taken from reference TRBV28 and TRBJ1-1): DVKVTQSSRYLVKRTGEKVFLECVQDMDHENMFWYRQDPGLGLRLIYFSYDVKMKEKGDIPEGYSVSREKKERFSLILESASTNQTSMYLCASSWVRRSSGTEAFFGQGTRLTVV.

The chain has TRBV6-1 and TRBJ1-3; 9 positions match TRBD1. This CDR3 has 14 amino acids. Germline assignment: CDR1 MNHNS and CDR2 SASEGT. With 4 bases clipped from V and 6 bases from J, the junction kept 4 bases outside the gene matches. The CDR3: CASSVRDRVNTIYF. The DNA of the CDR3 is TGTGCCAGCAGTGTACGGGACAGGGTAAACACCATATATTTT.

The CDR3 DNA follows: TGTGCCAGCAGCGTAGTAGGGGACAGGGGGGACAATGAGCAGTTCTTC. Its translation is CASSVVGDRGDNEQFF. The genes are TRBV9 and TRBJ2-1; 11 bases are a match to TRBD1. CDR3 size: 16 residues. Germline assignment: CDR1 SGDLS and CDR2 YYNGEE. After removal of 0 bases from V and 5 bases from J, the junction contained 4 bases not matched to a gene.

The chain combines TRBV28 with TRBJ2-2; no clear D gene. The CDR3 extends over 13 amino acids. Looked up from germline, CDR1 is MDHEN and CDR2 is SYDVKM. V gave up 4 bases and J gave up 4 bases, with 7 bases separating them. This CDR3 reads CASSSCSTGELFF. CDR3 sequence (DNA): TGTGCCAGCAGTTCATGCAGCACCGGGGAGCTGTTTTTT.

The chain links TRBV28 to TRBJ2-1; D unclear. Germline lookup yields CDR1 MDHEN and CDR2 SYDVKM. Deletions cut 2 bases from V and 0 bases from J, with 20 bases between. This CDR3 is 19 amino acids long. The CDR3 is CASSLGPQTRLSSYNEQFF. As DNA, the CDR3 is TGTGCCAGCAGTTTAGGGCCCCAAACAAGGCTCAGCTCCTACAATGAGCAGTTCTTC.